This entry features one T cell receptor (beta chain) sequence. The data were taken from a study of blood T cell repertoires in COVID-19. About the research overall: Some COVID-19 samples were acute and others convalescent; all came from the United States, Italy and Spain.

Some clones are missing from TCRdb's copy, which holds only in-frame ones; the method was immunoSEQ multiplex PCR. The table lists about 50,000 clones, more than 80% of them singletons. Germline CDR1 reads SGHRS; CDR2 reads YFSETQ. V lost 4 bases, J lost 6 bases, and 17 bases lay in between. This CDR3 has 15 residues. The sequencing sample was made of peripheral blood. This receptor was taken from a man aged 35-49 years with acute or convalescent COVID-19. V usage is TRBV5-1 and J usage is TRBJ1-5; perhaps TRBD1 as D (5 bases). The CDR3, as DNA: TGCGCCAGCAGCCAGGGTGGGGTAGCGGGTCAGCCCCAGCATTTT. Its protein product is CASSQGGVAGQPQHF.